Included here is one T cell receptor (beta chain) sequence, with context. The sample belongs to a study of blood T cell repertoires in COVID-19. Study-level background: Samples of COVID-19 (acute and convalescent) were obtained from the United States, Italy and Spain. The cDNA or gDNA used as material had been derived from T cells, B-cell-depleted T cells, or PBMCs.

Authors' processing steps: Amplifying reference gene primers gave estimates of nucleated cell counts. Method: immunoSEQ multiplex PCR; TCRdb's copy keeps in-frame clones and lacks some. The V and J calls and clone size were taken over from that table, and D and trimming were inferred from the DNA. The sample includes around 700,000 clones, about 90% seen only once; the top ten take about 0.24%. The sequencing input was peripheral blood. The receptor comes from a woman aged 18-35 years with acute or convalescent COVID-19.

CDR3 loop: CASSQGFGNTIYF. DNA of the CDR3: TGTGCCAGCAGCCAGGGGTTTGGAAACACCATATATTTT. The V gene is TRBV7-2, the J gene TRBJ1-3; D may be TRBD1 (6 bases). Trimming removed 5 bases from V and 3 bases from J, with 8 bases in between. The CDR3 sequence is 13 residues long. Germline CDR1 is SGHTA and CDR2 is FQGNSA.